This entry describes one T cell receptor beta chain. As processed by the authors: Because ImmunoSEQ provided only junction sequences with no quality scores, the filtering differed. Sequencing used immunoSEQ multiplex PCR; TCRdb keeps in-frame clones, though not all of them. The V and J calls and clone size are taken from that table; D and trimming were inferred from the DNA. The sample carries approximately 980,000 clones, around three quarters recorded once. Trimming at V came to 6 bases and at J to 4 bases, leaving 9 bases not matched to a gene. CDR1 and CDR2 (germline): SNHLY, FYNNEI. The CDR3 is made up of 15 amino acids. These data originate in a study of shared clonotypes between healthy human individuals. The study drew all its donors from Caucasian adults living in Nashville, Tennessee.

The sequence was collected from a man aged 18 to 35 in good health. The V gene is TRBV2, the J gene TRBJ2-7, with 10 bases matching TRBD2. Sequenced input: memory CD4+ T cells sorted from blood. As to subset: CD45RA-negative fraction. The CDR3 loop is CASRNPAGGQYEQYF. CDR3 nucleotide sequence: TGTGCCAGCAGGAACCCAGCGGGAGGGCAGTACGAGCAGTACTTC. Full variable domain (missing parts from reference TRBV2 and TRBJ2-7): EPEVTQTPSHQVTQMGQEVILRCVPISNHLYFYWYRQILGQKVEFLVSFYNNEISEKSEIFDDQFSVERPDGSNFTLKIRSTKLEDSAMYFCASRNPAGGQYEQYFGPGTRLTVT.